This T cell receptor beta chain was profiled in a study of T cells in localized non-small cell lung cancer. Study-level results: It was uninvolved adjacent lung that showed the highest T cell clonality, exceeding tumor.

CDR3 size: 11 residues. Germline V gene sequence: CDR1 SNHLY, CDR2 FYNNEI. With respect to this clone: Its antigen remains unknown.

Measured with immunoSEQ multiplex PCR; TCRdb has only the in-frame clones, and not every one. The data show 50,000 to 55,000 clones, around 87% seen once. The sequence derives from a female donor with stage II lung adenocarcinoma. The rearrangement uses TRBV2 and TRBJ1-2, with unresolved D. The sequences come from PBMCs, collected before any cancer treatment. DNA for the CDR3: TGTGCATCCCGGAGGGACTATGGCTACACCTTC. Amino acid sequence: CASRRDYGYTF.